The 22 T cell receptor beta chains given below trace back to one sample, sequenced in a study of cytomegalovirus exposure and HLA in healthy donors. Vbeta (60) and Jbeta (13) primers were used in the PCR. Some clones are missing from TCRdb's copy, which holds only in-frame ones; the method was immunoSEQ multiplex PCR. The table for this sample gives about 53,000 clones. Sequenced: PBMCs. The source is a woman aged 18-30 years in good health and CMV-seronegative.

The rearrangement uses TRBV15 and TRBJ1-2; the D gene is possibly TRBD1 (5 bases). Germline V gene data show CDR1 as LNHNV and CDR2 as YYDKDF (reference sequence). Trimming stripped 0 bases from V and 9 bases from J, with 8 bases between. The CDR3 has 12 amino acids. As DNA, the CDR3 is TGTGCCACCAGCAGAGACGGGACTCGCTACACCTTC. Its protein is CATSRDGTRYTF.

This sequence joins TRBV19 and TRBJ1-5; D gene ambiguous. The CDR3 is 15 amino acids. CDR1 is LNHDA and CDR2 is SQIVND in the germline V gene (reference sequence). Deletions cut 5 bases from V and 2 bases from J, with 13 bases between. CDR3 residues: CASSPRAGGNQPQHF. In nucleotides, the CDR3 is TGTGCCAGTAGTCCCCGGGCGGGAGGCAATCAGCCCCAGCATTTT.

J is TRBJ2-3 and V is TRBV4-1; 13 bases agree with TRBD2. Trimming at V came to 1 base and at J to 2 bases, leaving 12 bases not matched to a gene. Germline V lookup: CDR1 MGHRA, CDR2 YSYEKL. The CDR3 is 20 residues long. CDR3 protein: CASSQGPRLAGGKDTDTQYF. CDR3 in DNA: TGCGCCAGCAGCCAAGGCCCTAGACTAGCGGGGGGCAAAGACACAGATACGCAGTATTTT.

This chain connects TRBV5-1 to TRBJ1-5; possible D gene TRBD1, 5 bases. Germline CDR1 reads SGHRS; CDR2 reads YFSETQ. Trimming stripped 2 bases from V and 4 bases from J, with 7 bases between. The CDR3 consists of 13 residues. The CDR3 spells CASSLGTNQPQHF. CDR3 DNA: TGCGCCAGCAGCTTAGGGACTAATCAGCCCCAGCATTTT.

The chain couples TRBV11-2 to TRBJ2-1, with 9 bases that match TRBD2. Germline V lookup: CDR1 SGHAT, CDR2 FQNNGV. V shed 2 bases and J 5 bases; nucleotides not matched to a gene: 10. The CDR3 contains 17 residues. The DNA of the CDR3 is TGTGCCAGCAGCTTAAGGGGACTAGCCCGGGCCCACAATGAGCAGTTCTTC. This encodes CASSLRGLARAHNEQFF. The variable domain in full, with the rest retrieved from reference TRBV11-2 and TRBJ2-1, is EAGVAQSPRYKIIEKRQSVAFWCNPISGHATLYWYQQILGQGPKLLIQFQNNGVVDDSQLPKDRFSAERLKGVDSTLKIQPAKLEDSAVYLCASSLRGLARAHNEQFFGPGTRLTVL.

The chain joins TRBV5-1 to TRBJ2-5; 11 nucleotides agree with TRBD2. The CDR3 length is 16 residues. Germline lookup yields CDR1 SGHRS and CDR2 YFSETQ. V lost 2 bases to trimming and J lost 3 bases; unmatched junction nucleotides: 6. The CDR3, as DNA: TGCGCCAGCAGCTTCCAACCGACTAGCGGGGAAGAGACCCAGTACTTC. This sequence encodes CASSFQPTSGEETQYF.

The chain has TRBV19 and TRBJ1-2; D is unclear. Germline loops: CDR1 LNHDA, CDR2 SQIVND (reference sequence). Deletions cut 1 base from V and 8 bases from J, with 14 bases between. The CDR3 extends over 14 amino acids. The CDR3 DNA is TGTGCCAGTAGTATAGTCGGTCGTTACGGGGGCTACACCTTC. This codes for CASSIVGRYGGYTF.

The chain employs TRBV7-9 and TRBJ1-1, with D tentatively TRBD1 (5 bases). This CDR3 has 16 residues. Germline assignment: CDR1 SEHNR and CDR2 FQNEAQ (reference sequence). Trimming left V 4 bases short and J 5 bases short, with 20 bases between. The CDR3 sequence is CASSSPPPRADTEAFF. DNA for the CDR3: TGTGCCAGCAGCTCCCCTCCCCCCAGGGCCGATACTGAAGCTTTCTTT.

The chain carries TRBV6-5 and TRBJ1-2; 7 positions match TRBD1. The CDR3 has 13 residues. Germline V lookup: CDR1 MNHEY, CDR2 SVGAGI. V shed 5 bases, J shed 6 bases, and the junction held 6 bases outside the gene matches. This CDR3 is CASSPRQGNGYTF. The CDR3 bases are TGTGCCAGCAGTCCTCGACAGGGAAATGGCTACACCTTC.

CDR3 nucleotide sequence: TGTGCCAGCCACCAGTTTAGCACAGATACGCAGTATTTT. Translated: CASHQFSTDTQYF. The chain uses TRBV18 and TRBJ2-3; D unresolved. Germline V lookup: CDR1 KGHSH, CDR2 LQKENI. The CDR3 spans 13 residues. The V gene lost 8 bases and the J gene lost 0 bases, with 9 bases spanning the gap.

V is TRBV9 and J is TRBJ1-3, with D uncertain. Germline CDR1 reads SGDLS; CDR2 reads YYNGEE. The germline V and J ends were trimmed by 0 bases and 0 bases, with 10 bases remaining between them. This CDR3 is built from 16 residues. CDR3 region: CASSVAAVTSGNTIYF. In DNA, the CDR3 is TGTGCCAGCAGCGTAGCTGCGGTAACCTCTGGAAACACCATATATTTT.

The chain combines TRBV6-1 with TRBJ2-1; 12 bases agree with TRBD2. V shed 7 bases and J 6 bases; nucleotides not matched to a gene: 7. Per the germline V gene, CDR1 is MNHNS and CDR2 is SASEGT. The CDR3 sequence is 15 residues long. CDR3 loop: CASNPGLAGGNEQFF. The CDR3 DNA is TGTGCCAGCAACCCGGGACTAGCGGGCGGCAATGAGCAGTTCTTC.

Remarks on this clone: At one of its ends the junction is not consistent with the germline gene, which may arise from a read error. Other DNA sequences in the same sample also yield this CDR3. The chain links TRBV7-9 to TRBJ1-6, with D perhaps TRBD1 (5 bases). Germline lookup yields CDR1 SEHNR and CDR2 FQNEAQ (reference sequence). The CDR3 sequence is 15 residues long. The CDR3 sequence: CASRLGGSTNSPLHF. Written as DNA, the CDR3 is TGTGCCAGCAGACTGGGGGGGTCTACTAATTCACCCCTACACTTT.

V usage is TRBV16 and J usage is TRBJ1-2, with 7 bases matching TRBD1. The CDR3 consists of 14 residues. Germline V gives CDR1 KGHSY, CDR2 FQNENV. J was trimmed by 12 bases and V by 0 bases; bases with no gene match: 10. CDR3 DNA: TGTGCCAGCAGCCAATCACCGACAGGGATGTTGAACACCTTC. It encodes CASSQSPTGMLNTF.

CDR3 bases: TGTGCCAGCAGCTTAGGCGCGGCCCTCTACAATGAGCAGTTCTTC. Protein sequence: CASSLGAALYNEQFF. The gene calls are TRBV7-8 and TRBJ2-1; D remains unclear. Germline V gives CDR1 SGHVS, CDR2 FQNEAQ. The V end was cut by 1 base, the J end by 3 bases, with 10 bases between. The CDR3 is made up of 15 amino acids.

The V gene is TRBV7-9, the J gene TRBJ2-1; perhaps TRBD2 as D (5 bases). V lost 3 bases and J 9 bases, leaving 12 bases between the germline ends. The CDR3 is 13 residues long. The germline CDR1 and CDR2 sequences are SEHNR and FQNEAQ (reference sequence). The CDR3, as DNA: TGTGCCAGCAGCTTCTTTCCCGAGGGTGAGCAGTTCTTC. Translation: CASSFFPEGEQFF.

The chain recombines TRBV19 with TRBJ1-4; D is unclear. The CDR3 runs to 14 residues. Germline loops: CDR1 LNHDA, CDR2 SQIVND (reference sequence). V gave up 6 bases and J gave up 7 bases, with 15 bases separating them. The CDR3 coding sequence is TGTGCCAGTAGCTACAGTTCATTGCGTGAAAAACTGTTTTTT. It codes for CASSYSSLREKLFF. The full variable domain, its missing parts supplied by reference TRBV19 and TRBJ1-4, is DGGITQSPKYLFRKEGQNVTLSCEQNLNHDAMYWYRQDPGQGLRLIYYSQIVNDFQKGDIAEGYSVSREKKESFPLTVTSAQKNPTAFYLCASSYSSLREKLFFGSGTQLSVL.

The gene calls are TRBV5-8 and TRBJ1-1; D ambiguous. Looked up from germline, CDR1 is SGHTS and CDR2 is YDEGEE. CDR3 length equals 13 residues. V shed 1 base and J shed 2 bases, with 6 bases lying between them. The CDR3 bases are TGTGCCAGCAGCTTGACGGGAAACACTGAAGCTTTCTTT. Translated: CASSLTGNTEAFF.

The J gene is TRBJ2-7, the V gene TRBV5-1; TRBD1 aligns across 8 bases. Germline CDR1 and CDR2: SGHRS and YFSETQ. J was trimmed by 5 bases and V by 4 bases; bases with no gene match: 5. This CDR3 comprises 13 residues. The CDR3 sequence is CASSKDREHEQYF. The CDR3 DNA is TGCGCCAGCAGCAAGGACAGGGAGCACGAGCAGTACTTC.

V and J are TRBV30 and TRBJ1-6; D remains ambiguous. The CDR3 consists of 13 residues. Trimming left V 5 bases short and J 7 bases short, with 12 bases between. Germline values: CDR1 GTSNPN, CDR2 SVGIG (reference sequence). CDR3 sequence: CAWADAPNSPLHF. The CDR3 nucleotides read TGTGCCTGGGCAGATGCCCCCAATTCACCCCTCCACTTT.

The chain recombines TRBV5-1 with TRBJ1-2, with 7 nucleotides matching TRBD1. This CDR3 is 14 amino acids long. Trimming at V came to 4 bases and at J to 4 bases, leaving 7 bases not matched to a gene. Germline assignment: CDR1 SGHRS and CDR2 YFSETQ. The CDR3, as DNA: TGCGCCAGCAGCCCGGGACAGACACTCTATGGCTACACCTTC. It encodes CASSPGQTLYGYTF.

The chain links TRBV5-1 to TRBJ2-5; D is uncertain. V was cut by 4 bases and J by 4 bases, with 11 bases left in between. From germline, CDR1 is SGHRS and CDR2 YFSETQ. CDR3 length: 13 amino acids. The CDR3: CASSVSSLETQYF. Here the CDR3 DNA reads TGCGCCAGCAGCGTTAGTAGCCTAGAGACCCAGTACTTC.